Sequencing of this T cell receptor beta chain was carried out in a study of T-cell reconstitution after alpha-beta-depleted transplantation in children. General observations from the study: The main origin of T-cell counts and diversity one year after transplant was newly produced T cells. About two months after transplant, alpha-beta T cells reportedly came from several hundred expanded graft clones. Several patients had high TCRbeta diversity at day 60; it came from surviving recipient T cells and thymic progenitors.

Construction of the TCRbeta library involved unique molecular identifiers. MiXCR was run by TCRdb on the PCR reads, yielding one entry per CDR3 protein. The sample yields fewer than 350,000 distinct CDR3 sequences, 6.5% to 9% seen once. Comment on this clonotype: Its antigen is undetermined.

The germline V gene encodes CDR1 ENHRY and CDR2 SYGVKD. CDR3 length equals 16 residues. Trimming removed 0 bases from V and 5 bases from J; junction bases left unmatched: 6. The sequenced sample was peripheral blood, obtained 360 days after TCRalphabeta/CD19-depleted stem cell transplant. J is TRBJ1-5 and V is TRBV10-3; the match to TRBD1 covers 8 bases. The sequence was obtained from a female patient aged 2-10 years who had a stem cell transplant for Fanconi anemia, so the T cells may come from the graft donor. The CDR3 loop is CAISESGQGQDQPQHF. The CDR3 DNA reads as TGTGCCATCAGTGAGTCAGGACAGGGTCAAGATCAGCCCCAGCATTTT.